Described below is a single T cell receptor (beta chain) sequence and its context. Its antigen is currently unknown. Naive CD8 populations comprised CD45RO-negative cells positively selected for CCR7, excluding terminally differentiated effector memory CD45RA+ cells. Some clones are missing from TCRdb's copy, which holds only in-frame ones; the method was immunoSEQ multiplex PCR. The profile shows some 2.1 million clones, around 93% of them singletons. This entry comes from a study of shared clonotypes between healthy human individuals. Study-wide context: The study used three CD4 naive, three CD4 memory, two CD8 naive and one CD8 memory plate per donor.

Overall study findings and caveats: Naive subsets generally had larger estimated richness than memory subsets. Non-shared clonotypes showed lower generation probabilities than clonotypes common to all four donors. For sorted subsets, rarefaction showed incomplete sequencing despite large depth.

The receptor was derived from a man younger than 35 in good health. Some clones in this sample may be carry-over from other donors' samples. Sequenced material: naive CD8+ T cells from PBMCs.

The CDR3 is CASSPREVANSNQPQHF. DNA for the CDR3: TGTGCCAGCAGCCCCCGGGAGGTGGCGAATAGCAATCAGCCCCAGCATTTT. The J gene is TRBJ1-5, the V gene TRBV7-2; D is ambiguous. Germline loops: CDR1 SGHTA, CDR2 FQGNSA. The CDR3 extends over 17 amino acids. Trimming pared 5 bases from V and 0 bases from J, leaving 17 bases between.